The 14 T cell receptor beta chains presented below share a single source sample, sequenced in a study of T cell repertoires in aging, cancer and after chemotherapy. The template was genomic DNA from peripheral blood, not RNA. A mixed TRB-A/B primer pool amplified rearranged TRB by multiplex touch-down PCR. TCRdb re-called the multiplex PCR reads with MiXCR, one entry per CDR3 protein. This table holds around 15,000 distinct CDR3 sequences, 45% to 50% found once. The sequenced sample was blood. The receptor set was obtained from a human donor in good health.

Details on this clonotype: A much larger clone lies a single base off, so this may be a read error. The V call is TRBV29-1, the J call TRBJ2-5; 7 bases match TRBD2. The CDR3 is made up of 13 amino acids. CDR1 and CDR2 from the germline V gene are SQVTM and ANQGSEA. For the CDR3, the DNA is TGCAGCGTTGATCGGGGCGGGGGAGAGACCCGGTACTTC. Its protein is CSVDRGGGETRYF.

The chain combines TRBV30 with TRBJ2-1, with a tentative D call TRBD2 (5 bases). The CDR3 extends over 11 amino acids. V was trimmed by 5 bases and J by 8 bases, leaving 10 bases between them. Germline CDR1 GTSNPN, CDR2 SVGIG (reference sequence). CDR3 sequence reads: CAWARVDEQFF. The DNA for the CDR3 is TGTGCCTGGGCGCGGGTAGATGAGCAGTTCTTC.

The chain uses TRBV6-5 and TRBJ2-5; 11 positions match TRBD1. V lost 4 bases to trimming and J lost 2 bases; unmatched junction nucleotides: 3. In germline, CDR1 is MNHEY, CDR2 SVGAGI. The CDR3 contains 15 residues. In DNA, the CDR3 is TGTGCCAGCAGTTTAGGACAGGGGGCTCAAGAGACCCAGTACTTC. It yields the protein CASSLGQGAQETQYF.

This clonotype was picked up one time. The rearrangement joins TRBV10-3 to TRBJ2-1; possibly TRBD2 for D (6 bases). The germline CDR1 and CDR2 sequences are ENHRY and SYGVKD. The CDR3 spans 14 residues. Trimming removed 7 bases from V and 5 bases from J, with 15 bases in between. Here the CDR3 reads CAITKGGPNNEQFF. The CDR3 DNA sequence: TGTGCCATCACTAAGGGAGGTCCGAACAATGAGCAGTTCTTC.

This clonotype was observed a single time. This sequence joins TRBV6-2 or TRBV6-3 and TRBJ2-7, with no clear D. Germline CDR1 MNHEY, CDR2 SVGEGT. V lost 4 bases, J lost 4 bases, and 8 bases lay in between. CDR3 length: 12 residues. The CDR3 DNA is TGTGCCAGCAGTTCCCAAGATTACGAGCAGTACTTC. This gives the protein CASSSQDYEQYF.

The rearrangement joins TRBV6-4 to TRBJ2-3, with 7 bases matching TRBD2. Losses at the gene ends were 0 bases for V and 1 base for J; bases not matched to a gene: 1. CDR1 and CDR2 from the germline V gene are MRHNA and SNTAGT. This CDR3 has 15 amino acids. This chain's CDR3 is CASSDSGGGTDTQYF. CDR3 DNA: TGTGCCAGCAGTGACTCGGGAGGGGGCACAGATACGCAGTATTTT.

This clonotype showed up just a few times. This chain links TRBV6-5 with TRBJ2-3, with 9 bases matching TRBD2. The CDR3 covers 16 residues. The V and J ends lost 2 bases and 4 bases, in that order; junction bases with no gene match: 7. CDR1 is MNHEY and CDR2 is SVGAGI in the germline V gene. The DNA of the CDR3 is TGTGCCAGCAGTTACGGGGTAGCGGGAGAGGCAGATACGCAGTATTTT. Its protein product is CASSYGVAGEADTQYF.

This clonotype has more than one count but fewer than ten. The V and J genes are TRBV15 and TRBJ1-4; no reliable D call. From germline, CDR1 is LNHNV and CDR2 YYDKDF (reference sequence). V lost 5 bases and J lost 8, with 9 bases in between. CDR3 length: 12 amino acids. The CDR3 here is CATSDTGEKLFF. The DNA for the CDR3 is TGTGCCACCAGCGATACGGGAGAAAAACTGTTTTTT. Full variable domain (rest looked up from reference TRBV15 and TRBJ1-4): DAMVIQNPRYQVTQFGKPVTLSCSQTLNHNVMYWYQQKSSQAPKLLFHYYDKDFNNEADTPDNFQSRRPNTSFCFLDIRSPGLGDTAMYLCATSDTGEKLFFGSGTQLSVL.

This clonotype was seen a handful of times. The chain employs TRBV29-1 and TRBJ1-2; 8 positions agree with TRBD1. J was trimmed by 6 bases and V by 4 bases; bases with no gene match: 7. From germline, CDR1 is SQVTM and CDR2 ANQGSEA. The CDR3 is made up of 13 amino acids. Here the CDR3 DNA reads TGCAGCGTTGGGGCAGGGGGCGAGGATGGCTACACCTTC. Amino acids: CSVGAGGEDGYTF. Full variable domain (rest looked up from reference TRBV29-1 and TRBJ1-2): SAVISQKPSRDICQRGTSLTIQCQVDSQVTMMFWYRQQPGQSLTLIATANQGSEATYESGFVIDKFPISRPNLTFSTLTVSNMSPEDSSIYLCSVGAGGEDGYTFGSGTRLTVV.

The rearrangement links TRBV6-5 to TRBJ1-5; no firm D call. Trimming shortened V by 8 bases and J by 5 bases, and 13 bases separated the two germline ends. This CDR3 comprises 13 residues. CDR1 and CDR2 (germline): MNHEY, SVGAGI. DNA for the CDR3: TGTGCCAGCGGATCCGAGGAAGATCAGCCCCAGCATTTT. Its protein is CASGSEEDQPQHF.

The V and J genes are TRBV7-9 and TRBJ2-1, with D maybe TRBD2 (5 bases). Germline V gene data show CDR1 as SEHNR and CDR2 as FQNEAQ (reference sequence). The V end lost 11 bases, the J end lost 3 bases, and 8 bases lay between the germline ends. The length of the CDR3 is 11 residues. CDR3 amino acids: CALEGYNEQFF. The DNA for the CDR3 is TGTGCCCTTGAGGGCTACAATGAGCAGTTCTTC.

This clonotype was counted between two and nine times. The V and J genes are TRBV12-3 or TRBV12-4 and TRBJ2-6; D may be TRBD2 (5 bases). The CDR3 has 18 amino acids. Trimming removed 3 bases at V and 2 bases at J, with 17 bases between. The CDR3: CASSLPPGGSPGANVLTF. The CDR3 region has the DNA TGTGCCAGCAGTTTGCCTCCAGGAGGATCCCCTGGGGCCAACGTCCTGACTTTC.

The chain recombines TRBV6-5 with TRBJ2-7, with 9 nucleotides matching TRBD1. CDR3 size: 18 residues. The V gene end was trimmed by 2 bases and the J gene end by 2 bases; junction bases not matched to a gene: 13. Per germline, CDR1 MNHEY and CDR2 SVGAGI. As DNA, the CDR3 is TGTGCCAGCAGTTACCGTATCTCGCTGGGGACAGGGACCTACGAGCAGTACTTC. Its translation is CASSYRISLGTGTYEQYF.

As regards this clonotype: A junction boundary mismatches the germline segment, possibly from a read error. The chain couples TRBV6-5 to TRBJ2-1; D is unresolved. The CDR3 consists of 15 residues. Germline CDR1 and CDR2: MNHEY and SVGAGI. The CDR3 DNA is TGTGACAGCAGTCCGAACTGGGATCCCTACAATGAGCAGTTCTTC. Its translation is CDSSPNWDPYNEQFF.